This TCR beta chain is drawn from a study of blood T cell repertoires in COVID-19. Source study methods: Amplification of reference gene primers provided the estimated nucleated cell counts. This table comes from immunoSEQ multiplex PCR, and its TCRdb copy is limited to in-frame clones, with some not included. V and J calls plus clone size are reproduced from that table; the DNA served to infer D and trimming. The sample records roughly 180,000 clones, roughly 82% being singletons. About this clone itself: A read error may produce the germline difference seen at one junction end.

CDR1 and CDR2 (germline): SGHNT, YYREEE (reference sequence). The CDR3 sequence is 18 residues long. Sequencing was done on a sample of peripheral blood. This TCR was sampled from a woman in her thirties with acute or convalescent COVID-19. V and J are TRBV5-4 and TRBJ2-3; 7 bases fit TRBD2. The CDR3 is CASTLNPRSGVLSDTQYF. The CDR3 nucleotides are TGTGCCAGCACCTTGAATCCTAGAAGCGGGGTGTTGTCAGATACGCAGTATTTT.